The rows below give T cell receptor beta chains drawn from one sample of a study of cytomegalovirus exposure and HLA in healthy donors. Sequencing used immunoSEQ multiplex PCR; TCRdb keeps in-frame clones, though not all of them. The clone table shows about 130,000 clones, with the ten largest holding 1.7%. Sample: PBMCs. The receptor source for this set is a man aged 18 to 29 in good health and CMV-seronegative. Both conserved end residues are part of each CDR3. Each record gives: CDR3 DNA, CDR3 protein, J gene, V gene, D gene. D genes are given only for firm matches.

cdr3_nt: TGCGCCAGCAGCCAAGGAGGATCGACTCCGTTGGGCTCTGGGGCCAACGTCCTGACTTTC; cdr3_aa: CASSQGGSTPLGSGANVLTF; j_call: TRBJ2-6; v_call: TRBV4-3; d_call: -
cdr3_nt: TGTGCCAGCAGCGGGGGGCAGTCAGTCTATGGCTACACCTTC; cdr3_aa: CASSGGQSVYGYTF; j_call: TRBJ1-2; v_call: TRBV6-1; d_call: -
cdr3_nt: TGCGCCAGCAGCCTCCGGGACAGCTCAAGCACAGATACGCAGTATTTT; cdr3_aa: CASSLRDSSSTDTQYF; j_call: TRBJ2-3; v_call: TRBV4-3; d_call: TRBD1
cdr3_nt: TGTGTGTACAGATCTACTGGAAACACCATATATTTT; cdr3_aa: CVYRSTGNTIYF; j_call: TRBJ1-3; v_call: TRBV7-9; d_call: -
cdr3_nt: TGCAGCGCCTCCAGGGACAGCATGAACACTGAAGCTTTCTTT; cdr3_aa: CSASRDSMNTEAFF; j_call: TRBJ1-1; v_call: TRBV29-1; d_call: TRBD1
cdr3_nt: TGTGCCAGCAGTTACGGAGCCTTAAGCAGTCACTATGGCTACACCTTC; cdr3_aa: CASSYGALSSHYGYTF; j_call: TRBJ1-2; v_call: TRBV6-5; d_call: -
cdr3_nt: TGTGCCACCAGCAGAGTCTTAGGCGGGGGGCGAACGAATGAGCAGTTCTTC; cdr3_aa: CATSRVLGGGRTNEQFF; j_call: TRBJ2-1; v_call: TRBV15; d_call: TRBD2
cdr3_nt: TGTGCCAGCAGTTCCGGGACTAGCGGGAGGGTTTCCTACGAGCAGTACTTC; cdr3_aa: CASSSGTSGRVSYEQYF; j_call: TRBJ2-7; v_call: TRBV28; d_call: TRBD2
cdr3_nt: TGTGCCAGCAGAGATACGAACAGGGGGAGGTATGGCTACACCTTC; cdr3_aa: CASRDTNRGRYGYTF; j_call: TRBJ1-2; v_call: TRBV11-2; d_call: TRBD1
cdr3_nt: TGCAGCGTCGATCCCCAGTCCTATGGCTACACCTTC; cdr3_aa: CSVDPQSYGYTF; j_call: TRBJ1-2; v_call: TRBV29-1; d_call: -
cdr3_nt: TGTGCCAGCAGCGCTACGAGGACAGTAGATGGCTACACCTTC; cdr3_aa: CASSATRTVDGYTF; j_call: TRBJ1-2; v_call: TRBV6-5; d_call: -
cdr3_nt: TGTGCCAGCAGCCCGGTTGGGCAGGGTCCCTACGAGCAGTACTTC; cdr3_aa: CASSPVGQGPYEQYF; j_call: TRBJ2-7; v_call: TRBV7-2; d_call: -
cdr3_nt: TGTGCCAGTAGTATAGTGGGTCCCAGGGGTGGTAGGGAACCCTATGGCTACACCTTC; cdr3_aa: CASSIVGPRGGREPYGYTF; j_call: TRBJ1-2; v_call: TRBV19; d_call: -
cdr3_nt: TGTGCCAGCAGCTTAACACTAGCGGGGCGAGCCGGGGAGCTGTTTTTT; cdr3_aa: CASSLTLAGRAGELFF; j_call: TRBJ2-2; v_call: TRBV7-3; d_call: TRBD2
cdr3_nt: TGTGCCAGCGGAGGATCGGATGAGCAGTTCTTC; cdr3_aa: CASGGSDEQFF; j_call: TRBJ2-1; v_call: TRBV5-8; d_call: -
cdr3_nt: TGCGCCAGCAGCTTGTTAGGGGCGCGCACAGATACGCAGTATTTT; cdr3_aa: CASSLLGARTDTQYF; j_call: TRBJ2-3; v_call: TRBV5-1; d_call: -
cdr3_nt: TGTGCCAGCAGGACGTCGACAGGGGGGGCCGGGGAGCTGTTTTTT; cdr3_aa: CASRTSTGGAGELFF; j_call: TRBJ2-2; v_call: TRBV25-1; d_call: TRBD1
cdr3_nt: TGTGCCAGCAGCTTGGACAGGGGCGGCGGCTACACCTTC; cdr3_aa: CASSLDRGGGYTF; j_call: TRBJ1-2; v_call: TRBV11-2; d_call: TRBD1
cdr3_nt: TGCGCCAGCAGCCTAGACCTACAGGGTGCACCGACTCGGGATGGCTACACCTTC; cdr3_aa: CASSLDLQGAPTRDGYTF; j_call: TRBJ1-2; v_call: TRBV4-3; d_call: -
cdr3_nt: TGTGCCAGTAGTCCCCGCGGGGAGCGGGAGGTTATTGAGCAGTTCTTC; cdr3_aa: CASSPRGEREVIEQFF; j_call: TRBJ2-1; v_call: TRBV19; d_call: TRBD2
cdr3_nt: TGTGCCAGCAGTTTTAATTCGCTGGGCTATCAGCCCCAGCATTTT; cdr3_aa: CASSFNSLGYQPQHF; j_call: TRBJ1-5; v_call: TRBV28; d_call: -
cdr3_nt: TGCAGCGTCCAGGGATACAATGAGCAGTTCTTC; cdr3_aa: CSVQGYNEQFF; j_call: TRBJ2-1; v_call: TRBV29-1; d_call: -
cdr3_nt: TGTGCCAGCAGCCTCCGGGACAGGGGATATGGCGGGGAGCTGTTTTTT; cdr3_aa: CASSLRDRGYGGELFF; j_call: TRBJ2-2; v_call: TRBV7-2; d_call: TRBD1
cdr3_nt: TGTGCCAGCAGGCCTCAGGGTCGTGACTATGGCTACACCTTC; cdr3_aa: CASRPQGRDYGYTF; j_call: TRBJ1-2; v_call: TRBV28; d_call: -
cdr3_nt: TGTGCCAGCAGCTTACGGAGGGATCGCGATGAGCAGTTCTTC; cdr3_aa: CASSLRRDRDEQFF; j_call: TRBJ2-1; v_call: TRBV7-6; d_call: -
cdr3_nt: TGCGCCAGCAGCCGAAGCGGAGACTCCGGGACAGGCCCTGGACCCCAGCATTTT; cdr3_aa: CASSRSGDSGTGPGPQHF; j_call: TRBJ1-5; v_call: TRBV4-1; d_call: TRBD1
cdr3_nt: TGTGCCAGCAGCCAAGACGGGAGACTAGCATACAATGAGCAGTTCTTC; cdr3_aa: CASSQDGRLAYNEQFF; j_call: TRBJ2-1; v_call: TRBV4-2; d_call: TRBD2
cdr3_nt: TGTGCCAGTATCGGGGGAAACAATCAGCCCCAGCATTTT; cdr3_aa: CASIGGNNQPQHF; j_call: TRBJ1-5; v_call: TRBV19; d_call: -
cdr3_nt: TGTGCCAGCAGCACTGGACTAGCGGGGACCCGACGAGGCACAGATACGCAGTATTTT; cdr3_aa: CASSTGLAGTRRGTDTQYF; j_call: TRBJ2-3; v_call: TRBV7-8; d_call: TRBD2
cdr3_nt: TGTGCCAGCAGCTTGGGGGGCCAACGCCAAGAGACCCAGTACTTC; cdr3_aa: CASSLGGQRQETQYF; j_call: TRBJ2-5; v_call: TRBV5-8; d_call: -
cdr3_nt: TGTGCCAGCAGCGTGGGACAGGGGAATGGCTACACCTTC; cdr3_aa: CASSVGQGNGYTF; j_call: TRBJ1-2; v_call: TRBV9; d_call: TRBD1
cdr3_nt: TGTGCCAGCAGTTGGGGGGGGCGGGACTCAGATACGCAGTATTTT; cdr3_aa: CASSWGGRDSDTQYF; j_call: TRBJ2-3; v_call: TRBV27; d_call: -
cdr3_nt: TGTGCCAGCTCACGCAGGGGGAGCGGAGACACTGAAGCTTTCTTT; cdr3_aa: CASSRRGSGDTEAFF; j_call: TRBJ1-1; v_call: TRBV18; d_call: TRBD1
cdr3_nt: TGCGCCAGCAGATTAGGGGCCGAGCAGTACTTC; cdr3_aa: CASRLGAEQYF; j_call: TRBJ2-7; v_call: TRBV5-1; d_call: -
cdr3_nt: TGTGCCAGCAAGGACCGGGGGAGCTCCTACAATGAGCAGTTCTTC; cdr3_aa: CASKDRGSSYNEQFF; j_call: TRBJ2-1; v_call: TRBV25-1; d_call: -
cdr3_nt: TGTGCCAGCAGTGCTCGACAGGGCTACGAGCAGTACTTC; cdr3_aa: CASSARQGYEQYF; j_call: TRBJ2-7; v_call: TRBV6-1; d_call: TRBD1
cdr3_nt: TGTGCCAGCAGTCCCTTCCTCGGCTCCTACGAGCAGTACTTC; cdr3_aa: CASSPFLGSYEQYF; j_call: TRBJ2-7; v_call: TRBV27; d_call: -
cdr3_nt: TGTGCCAGTAGTATAGATCACCCGGGCGAGCAGTACTTC; cdr3_aa: CASSIDHPGEQYF; j_call: TRBJ2-7; v_call: TRBV19; d_call: -
cdr3_nt: TGTGCCAGCAACGGCGGTCCCTCCTACAATGAGCAGTTCTTC; cdr3_aa: CASNGGPSYNEQFF; j_call: TRBJ2-1; v_call: TRBV2; d_call: -
cdr3_nt: TGTGCCAGCAGCTCCCGACAGGGGGCGCTTGGAGATACGCAGTATTTT; cdr3_aa: CASSSRQGALGDTQYF; j_call: TRBJ2-3; v_call: TRBV9; d_call: TRBD1
cdr3_nt: TGCGCCACCTCGGGACAAGCAAACTATGGCTACACCTTC; cdr3_aa: CATSGQANYGYTF; j_call: TRBJ1-2; v_call: TRBV4-1; d_call: -
cdr3_nt: TGTGCCAGTAGTACTTACCAGGGACTGGGGGCTAATGAAAAACTGTTTTTT; cdr3_aa: CASSTYQGLGANEKLFF; j_call: TRBJ1-4; v_call: TRBV19; d_call: -
cdr3_nt: TGTGCCAGCAGCCCACGGGCAGGGCGGTCCTACAATGAGCAGTTCTTC; cdr3_aa: CASSPRAGRSYNEQFF; j_call: TRBJ2-1; v_call: TRBV11-3; d_call: -
cdr3_nt: TGTGCCAGCAGCCCTAGCGCTCAAGAGACCCAGTACTTC; cdr3_aa: CASSPSAQETQYF; j_call: TRBJ2-5; v_call: TRBV7-2; d_call: -
cdr3_nt: TGTGCCAGCAGCCCAACCAGCTCCGGGACAGGGGGCAGAAACACCATATATTTT; cdr3_aa: CASSPTSSGTGGRNTIYF; j_call: TRBJ1-3; v_call: TRBV7-8; d_call: TRBD1
cdr3_nt: TGTGCCAGCAGCCCTCTTACAGGGGTTTGGACTGAAGCTTTCTTT; cdr3_aa: CASSPLTGVWTEAFF; j_call: TRBJ1-1; v_call: TRBV28; d_call: TRBD1
cdr3_nt: TGTGCCAGCAGCTTACGGGGGGGAATCCTATCCTACAATGAGCAGTTCTTC; cdr3_aa: CASSLRGGILSYNEQFF; j_call: TRBJ2-1; v_call: TRBV7-3; d_call: TRBD2
cdr3_nt: TGTGCCAGCAGCCAAGCGGCCGGGACACCACTCCCCCGGGATGCGGAGCAGTACTTC; cdr3_aa: CASSQAAGTPLPRDAEQYF; j_call: TRBJ2-7; v_call: TRBV14; d_call: -
cdr3_nt: TGTGCCAGCAGCTTATTTCTACAGGGTGGAGCTGAAGCTTTCTTT; cdr3_aa: CASSLFLQGGAEAFF; j_call: TRBJ1-1; v_call: TRBV11-2; d_call: -
cdr3_nt: TGTGCTAGTGGATCTCCAGCGGGAGGGAACACCGGGGAGCTGTTTTTT; cdr3_aa: CASGSPAGGNTGELFF; j_call: TRBJ2-2; v_call: TRBV12-5; d_call: TRBD2
cdr3_nt: TGTGCCAGCAGTCCCAATTTAGTCAATCAGCCCCAGCATTTT; cdr3_aa: CASSPNLVNQPQHF; j_call: TRBJ1-5; v_call: TRBV28; d_call: -
cdr3_nt: TGTGCCAGTAAGACAGGGACGGACGCCGGGGAGCTGTTTTTT; cdr3_aa: CASKTGTDAGELFF; j_call: TRBJ2-2; v_call: TRBV19; d_call: TRBD1